This T cell receptor (beta chain) was sequenced during a study of ipilimumab plus nivolumab after autologous stem cell transplantation. Checkpoint therapy with ipilimumab 1 mg/kg began 14 to 28 days after transplant. The CDR3 contains 15 residues. CDR1 is SNHLY and CDR2 is FYNNEI in the germline V gene. With 0 bases removed from V and 9 bases from J, the gap between germline ends came to 15 bases. Assay used: immunoSEQ multiplex PCR; TCRdb lists only in-frame clones, some missing. The sample records about 47,000 clones, nearly 90% being singletons. The rearrangement uses TRBV2 and TRBJ1-5, with D perhaps TRBD1 (5 bases). The receptor was derived from a male donor with multiple myeloma. Sequenced material: PBMCs, taken in a trial of ipilimumab plus nivolumab as post-transplant consolidation. CDR3 sequence: CASSEARDVGSPQHF. Written as DNA, the CDR3 is TGTGCCAGCAGTGAAGCCCGGGACGTGGGATCGCCCCAGCATTTT. The full variable domain, completed using reference TRBV2 and TRBJ1-5, is EPEVTQTPSHQVTQMGQEVILRCVPISNHLYFYWYRQILGQKVEFLVSFYNNEISEKSEIFDDQFSVERPDGSNFTLKIRSTKLEDSAMYFCASSEARDVGSPQHFGDGTRLSIL.